This TCR beta chain was captured in a study of T cell responses to AZD1222 COVID-19 vaccine. The table came from immunoSEQ multiplex PCR; TCRdb's copy has only in-frame clones and leaves some out. The sample has some 150,000 clones, approximately 94% seen once. A word on this clone: What it binds is unknown.

The CDR3 loop spans 15 amino acids. Per the germline V gene, CDR1 is SEHNR and CDR2 is FQNEAQ (reference sequence). The V and J ends lost 5 bases and 4 bases respectively, with 12 bases between them. Overall study results and limits: Unmutated variant regions are reportedly the target of nearly half of TCRs that are spike-specific. Rises in breadth and depth of Spike-specific TCRs came after two AZD1222 doses. No repertoire was sampled before or during the peak T cell response, only after it. In a largely white British group with more females than males, clonal diversity was possibly underestimated.

The rearrangement uses TRBV7-9 and TRBJ1-6; possible D gene TRBD1, 5 bases. The specimen comprised peripheral blood, sampled on day 0 of AZD1222 vaccination. The sequence came from an adult in good health. CDR3 sequence reads: CASSLGDLYNSPLHF. CDR3 sequence (DNA): TGTGCCAGCAGCCTAGGGGACCTTTATAATTCACCCCTCCACTTT.